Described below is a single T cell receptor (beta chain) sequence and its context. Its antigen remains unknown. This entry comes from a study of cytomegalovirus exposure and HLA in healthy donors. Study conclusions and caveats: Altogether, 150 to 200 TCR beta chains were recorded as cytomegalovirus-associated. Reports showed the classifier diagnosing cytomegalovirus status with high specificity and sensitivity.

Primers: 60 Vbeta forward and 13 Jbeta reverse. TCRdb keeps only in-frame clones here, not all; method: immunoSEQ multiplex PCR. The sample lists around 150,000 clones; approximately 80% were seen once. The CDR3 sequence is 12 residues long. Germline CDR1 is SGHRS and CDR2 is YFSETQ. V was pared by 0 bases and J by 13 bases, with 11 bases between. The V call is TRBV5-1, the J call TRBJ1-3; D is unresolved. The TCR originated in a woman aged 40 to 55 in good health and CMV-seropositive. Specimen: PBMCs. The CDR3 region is CASSLDGRQIYF. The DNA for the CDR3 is TGCGCCAGCAGCTTGGATGGCAGGCAAATATATTTT.